Presented here are 3 T cell receptor beta chains from one specimen sequenced in a study of blood T cell repertoires in COVID-19. This table comes from immunoSEQ multiplex PCR, and its TCRdb copy is limited to in-frame clones, with some not included. The profile shows some 180,000 clones, roughly 84% of them singletons. Source material: peripheral blood. These receptors were taken from a human donor in a cohort sampled during active COVID-19.

This chain uses TRBV28 with TRBJ2-7, with D unresolved. Trimming left V 3 bases short and J 3 bases short, with 9 bases between. The CDR3 is 13 residues long. CDR1 is MDHEN, CDR2 SYDVKM, per germline. Written as DNA, the CDR3 is TGTGCCAGCAGTTTGCCGAACAGCTACGAGCAGTACTTC. Its translation is CASSLPNSYEQYF.

The rearrangement uses TRBV28 and TRBJ2-7; 7 bases agree with TRBD1. This CDR3 spans 15 amino acids. Unmatched junction bases numbered 9, after V lost 1 base and J lost 6 bases. Germline values: CDR1 MDHEN, CDR2 SYDVKM. CDR3 coding DNA: TGTGCCAGCAGTTTATACCGGGACAGACTCGTCGAGCAGTACTTC. Its protein is CASSLYRDRLVEQYF.

For the CDR3, the DNA is TGTGCCAGCAGCAAGACTAATCACGAGCAGTACTTC. Translation gives CASSKTNHEQYF. The V call is TRBV7-9, the J call TRBJ2-7; D is perhaps TRBD2 (5 bases). Germline V gene data show CDR1 as SEHNR and CDR2 as FQNEAQ (reference sequence). The V end lost 5 bases, the J end lost 5 bases, and 10 bases lay between the germline ends. The CDR3 covers 12 residues.